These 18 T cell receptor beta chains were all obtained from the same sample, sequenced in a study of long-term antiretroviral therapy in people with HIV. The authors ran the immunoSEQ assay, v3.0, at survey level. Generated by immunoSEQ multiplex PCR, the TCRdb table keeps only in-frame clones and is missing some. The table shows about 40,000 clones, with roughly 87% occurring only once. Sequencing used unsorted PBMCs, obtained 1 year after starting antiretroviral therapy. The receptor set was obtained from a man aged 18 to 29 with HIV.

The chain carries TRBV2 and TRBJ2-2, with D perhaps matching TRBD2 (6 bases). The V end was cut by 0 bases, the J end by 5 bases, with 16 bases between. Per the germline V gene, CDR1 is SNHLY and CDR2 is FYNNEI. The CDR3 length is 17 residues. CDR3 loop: CASSEAEGILRTGELFF. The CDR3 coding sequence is TGTGCCAGCAGTGAAGCGGAGGGGATCTTGCGGACCGGGGAGCTGTTTTTT.

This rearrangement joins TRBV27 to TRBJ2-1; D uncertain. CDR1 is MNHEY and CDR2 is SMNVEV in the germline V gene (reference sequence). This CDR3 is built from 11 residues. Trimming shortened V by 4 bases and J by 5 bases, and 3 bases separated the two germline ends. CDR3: CASSSHNEQFF. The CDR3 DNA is TGTGCCAGCAGTTCCCACAATGAGCAGTTCTTC.

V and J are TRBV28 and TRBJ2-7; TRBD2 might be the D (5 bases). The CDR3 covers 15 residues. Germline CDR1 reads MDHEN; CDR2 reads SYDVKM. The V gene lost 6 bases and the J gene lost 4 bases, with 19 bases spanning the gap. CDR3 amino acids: CASRQRTGRSYEQYF. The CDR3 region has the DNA TGTGCCAGCAGGCAGCGGACGGGCAGATCTTACGAGCAGTACTTC.

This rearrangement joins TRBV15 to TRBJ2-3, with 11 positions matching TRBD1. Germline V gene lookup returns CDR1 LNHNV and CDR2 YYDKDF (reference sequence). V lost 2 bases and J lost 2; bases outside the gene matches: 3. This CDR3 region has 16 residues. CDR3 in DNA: TGTGCCACCAGCAGACGGACAGGGGGCTTCACAGATACGCAGTATTTT. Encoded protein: CATSRRTGGFTDTQYF.

CDR3 protein: CASFAEGRLDEQFF. The CDR3 DNA reads TGTGCCAGCTTCGCGGAGGGCCGGTTGGATGAGCAGTTCTTC. The V call is TRBV7-9, the J call TRBJ2-1; the D gene is possibly TRBD2 (6 bases). CDR3 length: 14 amino acids. Germline CDR1 is SEHNR and CDR2 is FQNEAQ (reference sequence). The V end was cut by 8 bases, the J end by 8 bases, with 19 bases between.

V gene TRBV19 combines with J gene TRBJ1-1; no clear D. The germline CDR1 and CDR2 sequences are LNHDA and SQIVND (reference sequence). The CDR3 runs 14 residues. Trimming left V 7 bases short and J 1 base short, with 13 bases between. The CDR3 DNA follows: TGTGCCAGTACCGATAGTGCAGGGAACACTGAAGCTTTCTTT. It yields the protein CASTDSAGNTEAFF. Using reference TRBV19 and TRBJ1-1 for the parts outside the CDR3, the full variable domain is DGGITQSPKYLFRKEGQNVTLSCEQNLNHDAMYWYRQDPGQGLRLIYYSQIVNDFQKGDIAEGYSVSREKKESFPLTVTSAQKNPTAFYLCASTDSAGNTEAFFGQGTRLTVV.

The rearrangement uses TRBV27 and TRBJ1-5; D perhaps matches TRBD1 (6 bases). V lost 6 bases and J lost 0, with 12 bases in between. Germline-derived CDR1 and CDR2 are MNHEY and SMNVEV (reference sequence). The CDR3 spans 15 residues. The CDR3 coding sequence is TGTGCCAGCAGAAACAGGGAAAGTAGCAATCAGCCCCAGCATTTT. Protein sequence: CASRNRESSNQPQHF.

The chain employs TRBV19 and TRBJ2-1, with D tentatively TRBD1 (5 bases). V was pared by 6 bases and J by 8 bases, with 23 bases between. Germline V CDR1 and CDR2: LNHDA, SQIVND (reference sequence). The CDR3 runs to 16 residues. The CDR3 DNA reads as TGTGCCAGTAGCCCTAAAACAGGTCCGCGGCGATATGAGCAGTTCTTC. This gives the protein CASSPKTGPRRYEQFF.

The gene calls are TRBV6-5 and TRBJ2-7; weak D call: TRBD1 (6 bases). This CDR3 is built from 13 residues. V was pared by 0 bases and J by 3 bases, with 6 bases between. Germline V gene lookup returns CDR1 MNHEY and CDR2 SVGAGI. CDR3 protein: CASSYSTGYEQYF. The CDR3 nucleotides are TGTGCCAGCAGTTACTCGACAGGCTACGAGCAGTACTTC.

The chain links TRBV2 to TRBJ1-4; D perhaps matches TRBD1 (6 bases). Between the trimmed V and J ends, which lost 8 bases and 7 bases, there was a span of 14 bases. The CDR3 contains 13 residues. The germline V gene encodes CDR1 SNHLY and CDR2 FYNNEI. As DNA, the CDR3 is TGTGCCAGCCAAAACAGGGAGGGTGAAAAACTGTTTTTT. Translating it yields CASQNREGEKLFF.

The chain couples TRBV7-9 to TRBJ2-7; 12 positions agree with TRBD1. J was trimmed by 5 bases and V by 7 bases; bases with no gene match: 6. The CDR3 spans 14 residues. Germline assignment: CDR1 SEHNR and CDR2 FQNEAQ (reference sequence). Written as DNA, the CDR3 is TGTGCCAGCATCCTGGGACAGGGGGCCCACGAGCAGTACTTC. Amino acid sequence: CASILGQGAHEQYF.

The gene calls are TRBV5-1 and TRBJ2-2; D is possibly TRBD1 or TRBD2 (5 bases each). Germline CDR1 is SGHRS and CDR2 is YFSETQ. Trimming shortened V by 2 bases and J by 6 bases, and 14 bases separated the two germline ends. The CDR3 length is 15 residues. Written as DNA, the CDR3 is TGCGCCAGCAGCTTAGAGGGGAACCGGCCCGGGGAGCTGTTTTTT. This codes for CASSLEGNRPGELFF.

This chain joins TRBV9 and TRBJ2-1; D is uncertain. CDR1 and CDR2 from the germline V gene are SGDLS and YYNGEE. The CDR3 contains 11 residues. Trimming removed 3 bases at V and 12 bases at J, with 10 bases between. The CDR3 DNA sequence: TGTGCCAGCAGCGCGGCCAGCCGGCAGTTCTTC. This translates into CASSAASRQFF. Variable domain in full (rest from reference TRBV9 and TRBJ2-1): DSGVTQTPKHLITATGQRVTLRCSPRSGDLSVYWYQQSLDQGLQFLIQYYNGEERAKGNILERFSAQQFPDLHSELNLSSLELGDSALYFCASSAASRQFFGPGTRLTVL.

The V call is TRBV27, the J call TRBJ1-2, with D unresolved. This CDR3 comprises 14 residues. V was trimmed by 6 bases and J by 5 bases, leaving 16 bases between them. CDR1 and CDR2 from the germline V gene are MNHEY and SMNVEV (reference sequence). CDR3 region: CASRSNIAGYGYTF. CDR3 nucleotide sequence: TGTGCCAGCAGGTCTAACATAGCCGGATATGGCTACACCTTC.

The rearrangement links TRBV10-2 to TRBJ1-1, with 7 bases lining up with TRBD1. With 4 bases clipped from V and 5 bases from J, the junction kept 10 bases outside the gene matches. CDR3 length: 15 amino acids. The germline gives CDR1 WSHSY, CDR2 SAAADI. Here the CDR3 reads CASSGGQAESTEAFF. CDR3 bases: TGCGCCAGCAGTGGCGGACAGGCCGAATCAACTGAAGCTTTCTTT.

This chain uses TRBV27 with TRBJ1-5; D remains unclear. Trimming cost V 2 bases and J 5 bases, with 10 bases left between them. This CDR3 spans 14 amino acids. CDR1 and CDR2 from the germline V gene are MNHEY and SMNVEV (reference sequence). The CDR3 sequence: CASSLNGVDQPQHF. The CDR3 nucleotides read TGTGCCAGCAGTTTAAACGGGGTAGATCAGCCCCAGCATTTT.

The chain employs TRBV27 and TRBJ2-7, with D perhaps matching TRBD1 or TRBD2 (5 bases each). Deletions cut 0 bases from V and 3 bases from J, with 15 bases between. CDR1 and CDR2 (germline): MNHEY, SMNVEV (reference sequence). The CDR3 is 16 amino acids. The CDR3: CASSLSIGDRNYEQYF. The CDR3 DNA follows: TGTGCCAGCAGTTTATCGATTGGGGACCGGAACTACGAGCAGTACTTC.

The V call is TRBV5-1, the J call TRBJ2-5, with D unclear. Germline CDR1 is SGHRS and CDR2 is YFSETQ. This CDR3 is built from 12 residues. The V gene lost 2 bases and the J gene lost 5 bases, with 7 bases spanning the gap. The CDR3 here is CASSFGWETQYF. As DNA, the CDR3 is TGCGCCAGCAGCTTTGGGTGGGAGACCCAGTACTTC.